Following are 8 T cell receptor beta chains from one sample sequenced in a study of T-cell reconstitution after alpha-beta-depleted transplantation in children. Preparing the TCRbeta library involved the use of unique molecular identifiers. MiXCR was run by TCRdb on the PCR reads, yielding one entry per CDR3 protein. In the table there are hundreds of thousands of distinct CDR3 sequences, roughly 15% of which are singletons. This specimen consisted of PBMCs from the stem cell graft donor, obtained from the stem cell graft. The receptor set was obtained from a human donor who donated a stem cell graft to a child with acute myeloid leukemia.

The genes are TRBV27 and TRBJ1-2; possibly TRBD1 for D (6 bases). The CDR3 covers 14 residues. Germline loops: CDR1 MNHEY, CDR2 SMNVEV (reference sequence). V was pared by 8 bases and J by 5 bases, with 18 bases between. CDR3 nucleotides: TGTGCCAGCGCTCTCACAGGGTCCGCTTATGGCTACACCTTC. Protein: CASALTGSAYGYTF.

In this sample, this clonotype turned up many times. The CDR3 loop is CSAPGPSNQPQHF. CDR3 nucleotides: TGCAGTGCTCCTGGCCCCAGCAATCAGCCCCAGCATTTT. V gene TRBV20-1 combines with J gene TRBJ1-5; D unclear. Trimming removed 5 bases at V and 1 base at J, with 9 bases between. CDR1 and CDR2 (germline): DFQATT, SNEGSKA (reference sequence). The CDR3 consists of 13 residues.

This clonotype was seen a handful of times. The CDR3 loop is CASSLVYRGDQPQHF. The CDR3 DNA is TGTGCCAGCAGCTTAGTATACAGGGGAGATCAGCCCCAGCATTTT. V and J are TRBV7-2 and TRBJ1-5, with 7 bases matching TRBD1. CDR3 length: 15 amino acids. V shed 1 base, J shed 5 bases, and the junction held 5 bases outside the gene matches. CDR1 and CDR2 from the germline V gene are SGHTA and FQGNSA.

The chain couples TRBV27 to TRBJ1-3, with D unclear. This CDR3 comprises 15 residues. The ends were cut back, 2 bases at V and 0 bases at J, with 8 bases in the middle. Per germline, CDR1 MNHEY and CDR2 SMNVEV (reference sequence). The chain's CDR3 is CASSLGPNSGNTIYF. The CDR3 region has the DNA TGTGCCAGCAGTTTAGGGCCTAACTCTGGAAACACCATATATTTT.

This clonotype was recorded many times. This rearrangement joins TRBV20-1 to TRBJ2-1; D is unclear. There are 10 residues in the CDR3. V was cut by 5 bases and J by 7 bases, with 6 bases left in between. Germline values: CDR1 DFQATT, CDR2 SNEGSKA (reference sequence). The CDR3 coding sequence is TGCAGTGCTTGGGTAAATGAGCAGTTCTTC. It codes for CSAWVNEQFF.

V is TRBV2 and J is TRBJ2-7; 10 bases match TRBD2. Trimming removed 11 bases from V and 3 bases from J; junction bases left unmatched: 7. Germline CDR1 is SNHLY and CDR2 is FYNNEI. This CDR3 is built from 13 residues. This CDR3 reads CASLRTSGYEQYF. In nucleotides, the CDR3 is TGTGCCTCCCTTCGGACTAGCGGCTACGAGCAGTACTTC.

The table lists this clonotype with many counts. The rearrangement uses TRBV20-1 and TRBJ1-2; D is perhaps TRBD1 (5 bases). The CDR3 loop spans 13 amino acids. V dropped 4 bases and J dropped 5 bases, with 14 bases sitting between them. Germline V lookup: CDR1 DFQATT, CDR2 SNEGSKA (reference sequence). The CDR3: CSAKKGEAYGYTF. In nucleotides, the CDR3 is TGCAGTGCTAAAAAAGGGGAGGCTTATGGCTACACCTTC.

This clonotype was counted many times. V and J are TRBV29-1 and TRBJ1-1, with TRBD1 matching over 7 bases. V lost 3 bases and J lost 6; bases outside the gene matches: 7. The CDR3 has 13 amino acids. Germline V CDR1 and CDR2: SQVTM, ANQGSEA. The CDR3 DNA sequence: TGCAGCGTTGAGGTCGGAGGGGGCCCTGAAGCTTTCTTT. This gives the protein CSVEVGGGPEAFF.